This T cell receptor beta chain was recorded in a study of cytomegalovirus exposure and HLA in healthy donors. Regarding the study as a whole: A later analysis reported that several of the most significant clusters appeared to be linked to common viral pathogens, among them Epstein-Barr virus.

With 60 Vbeta and 13 Jbeta primers, the PCR was carried out. Using immunoSEQ multiplex PCR, the repertoire was profiled, and TCRdb retains in-frame clones only, with some absent. Seen here are around 150,000 clones, roughly 80% observed once, and the top ten hold 4.5% to 6.5%. For this clone: Its antigen is undetermined.

The V end was cut by 4 bases, the J end by 1 base, with 15 bases between. The CDR3 contains 16 residues. CDR1 is LNHDA and CDR2 is SQIVND in the germline V gene (reference sequence). Sequencing was carried out using PBMCs. This TCR came from a male donor in good health and CMV-seronegative. V and J are TRBV19 and TRBJ2-3; the D gene is possibly TRBD1 (7 bases). The CDR3 DNA sequence: TGTGCCAGTAGTAAATTGGAGGGGGCCGGCACAGATACGCAGTATTTT. It is translated as CASSKLEGAGTDTQYF. Variable domain in full (rest from reference TRBV19 and TRBJ2-3): DGGITQSPKYLFRKEGQNVTLSCEQNLNHDAMYWYRQDPGQGLRLIYYSQIVNDFQKGDIAEGYSVSREKKESFPLTVTSAQKNPTAFYLCASSKLEGAGTDTQYFGPGTRLTVL.